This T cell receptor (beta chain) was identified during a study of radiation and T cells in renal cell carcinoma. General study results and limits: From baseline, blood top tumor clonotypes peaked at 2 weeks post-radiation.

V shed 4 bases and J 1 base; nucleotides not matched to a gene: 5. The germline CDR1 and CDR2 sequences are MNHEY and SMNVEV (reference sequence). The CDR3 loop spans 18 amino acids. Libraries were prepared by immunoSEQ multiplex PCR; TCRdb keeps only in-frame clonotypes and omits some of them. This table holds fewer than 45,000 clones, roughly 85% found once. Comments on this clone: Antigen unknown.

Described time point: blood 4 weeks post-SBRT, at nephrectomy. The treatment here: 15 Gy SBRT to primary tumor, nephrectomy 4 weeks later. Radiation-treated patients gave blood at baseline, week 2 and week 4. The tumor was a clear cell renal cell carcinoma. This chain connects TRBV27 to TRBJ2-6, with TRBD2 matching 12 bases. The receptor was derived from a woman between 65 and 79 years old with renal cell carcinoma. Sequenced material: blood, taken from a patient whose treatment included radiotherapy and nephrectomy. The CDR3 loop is CASSWSSGGVSGANVLTF. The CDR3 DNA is TGTGCCAGCAGTTGGTCTAGCGGGGGGGTTTCTGGGGCCAACGTCCTGACTTTC.